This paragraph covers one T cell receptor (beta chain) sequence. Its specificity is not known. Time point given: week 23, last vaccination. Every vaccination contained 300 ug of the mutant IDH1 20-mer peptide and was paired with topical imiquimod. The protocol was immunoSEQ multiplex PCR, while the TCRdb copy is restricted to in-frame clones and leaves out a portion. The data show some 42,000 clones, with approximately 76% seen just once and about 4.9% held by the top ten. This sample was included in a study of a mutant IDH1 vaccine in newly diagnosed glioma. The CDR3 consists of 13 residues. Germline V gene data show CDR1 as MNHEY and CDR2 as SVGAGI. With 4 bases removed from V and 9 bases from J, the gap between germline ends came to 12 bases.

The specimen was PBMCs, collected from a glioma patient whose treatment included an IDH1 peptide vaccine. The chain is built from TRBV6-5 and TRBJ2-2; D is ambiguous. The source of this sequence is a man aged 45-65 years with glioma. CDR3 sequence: CASSLGNSRELFF. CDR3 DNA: TGTGCCAGCAGTTTAGGGAATAGCAGGGAGCTGTTTTTT.